This T cell receptor beta chain is drawn from a study of blood T cells in healthy people across ages. The V end lost 6 bases, the J end lost 8 bases, and 16 bases lay between the germline ends. CDR3 length: 12 amino acids. CDR1 is DFQATT, CDR2 SNEGSKA, per germline (reference sequence). The second PCR ran roughly 7 to 12 cycles with a sample-barcoded 5' primer and J-beta primers. Every sample produced at least 2.5 million CDR3-containing paired-end reads. TCRdb analysed the 5' RACE reads with MiXCR anew, one entry per CDR3 protein. This sample has a few hundred thousand distinct CDR3 sequences, with 25% to 30% found just once. This clonotype was seen more than once but under ten times.

The rearrangement uses TRBV20-1 and TRBJ1-2; a weak D match, TRBD1 (5 bases). Specimen: blood. This receptor was identified in a woman in her 70s in good health. The CDR3 protein is CSALDLGVGYTF. The DNA of the CDR3 is TGCAGTGCCCTAGATCTAGGGGTCGGCTACACCTTC.